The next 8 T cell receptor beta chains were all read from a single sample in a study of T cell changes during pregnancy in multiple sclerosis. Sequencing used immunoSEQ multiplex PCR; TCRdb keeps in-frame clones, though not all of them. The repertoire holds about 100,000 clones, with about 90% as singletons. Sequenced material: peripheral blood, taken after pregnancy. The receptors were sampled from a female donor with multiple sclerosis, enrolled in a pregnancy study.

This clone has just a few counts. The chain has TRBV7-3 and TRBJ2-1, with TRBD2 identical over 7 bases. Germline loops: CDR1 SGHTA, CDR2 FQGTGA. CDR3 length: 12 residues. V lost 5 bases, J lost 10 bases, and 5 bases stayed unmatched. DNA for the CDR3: TGTGCCAGCAGCATTCAAGCGGGAGAGCAGTTCTTC. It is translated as CASSIQAGEQFF.

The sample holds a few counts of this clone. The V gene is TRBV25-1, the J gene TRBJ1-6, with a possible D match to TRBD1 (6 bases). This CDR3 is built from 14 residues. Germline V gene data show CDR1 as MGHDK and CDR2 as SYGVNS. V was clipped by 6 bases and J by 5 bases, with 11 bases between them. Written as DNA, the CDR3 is TGTGCCAGCAGAGCAGGGGCCGATAATTCACCCCTCCACTTT. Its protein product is CASRAGADNSPLHF.

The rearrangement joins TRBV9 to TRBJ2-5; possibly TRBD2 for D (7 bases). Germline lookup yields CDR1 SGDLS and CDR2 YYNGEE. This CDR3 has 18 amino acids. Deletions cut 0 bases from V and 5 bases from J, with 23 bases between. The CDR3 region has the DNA TGTGCCAGCAGCGTAGAACAGGGACTCAGCGCGCGGGGGGAGACCCAGTACTTC. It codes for CASSVEQGLSARGETQYF.

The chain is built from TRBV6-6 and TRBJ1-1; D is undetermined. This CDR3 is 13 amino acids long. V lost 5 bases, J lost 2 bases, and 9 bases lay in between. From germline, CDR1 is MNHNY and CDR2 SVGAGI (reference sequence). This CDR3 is CASSRGSNTEAFF. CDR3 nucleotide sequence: TGTGCCAGCAGTCGAGGGTCTAACACTGAAGCTTTCTTT.

The CDR3 DNA follows: TGTGCTAGTGGCCCCGGGACAGTAAACCATTCACCCCTCCACTTT. Translation gives CASGPGTVNHSPLHF. The V call is TRBV12-5, the J call TRBJ1-6; 7 nucleotides match TRBD1. The CDR3 runs 15 residues. Germline V lookup: CDR1 LGHNT, CDR2 FRNRAP. Trimming took 6 bases from V and 8 from J; bases not matched to a gene: 10.

CDR3 nucleotides: TGTGCCAGCAGCCAAGAGGGACAGGGGACGGATGGCTACACCTTC. It is translated as CASSQEGQGTDGYTF. The chain couples TRBV4-2 to TRBJ1-2; 10 bases match TRBD1. The CDR3 runs to 15 residues. The germline gives CDR1 LGHNA, CDR2 YNFKEQ. The V segment lost 0 bases and the J segment 6 bases; nucleotides outside the gene matches: 4.

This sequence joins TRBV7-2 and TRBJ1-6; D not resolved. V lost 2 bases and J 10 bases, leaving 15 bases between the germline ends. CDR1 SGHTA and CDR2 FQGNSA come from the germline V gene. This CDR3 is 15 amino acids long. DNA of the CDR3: TGTGCCAGCAGCTTAACCGCAGGCTCAAACTCACCCCTCCACTTT. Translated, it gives CASSLTAGSNSPLHF.

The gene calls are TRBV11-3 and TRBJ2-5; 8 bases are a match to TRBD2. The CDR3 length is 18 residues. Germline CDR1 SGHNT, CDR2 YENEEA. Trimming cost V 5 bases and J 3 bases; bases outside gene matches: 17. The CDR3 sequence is CASSRIGSRGGPKETQYF. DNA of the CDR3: TGTGCCAGCAGCCGAATCGGTAGTCGCGGGGGGCCCAAAGAGACCCAGTACTTC.